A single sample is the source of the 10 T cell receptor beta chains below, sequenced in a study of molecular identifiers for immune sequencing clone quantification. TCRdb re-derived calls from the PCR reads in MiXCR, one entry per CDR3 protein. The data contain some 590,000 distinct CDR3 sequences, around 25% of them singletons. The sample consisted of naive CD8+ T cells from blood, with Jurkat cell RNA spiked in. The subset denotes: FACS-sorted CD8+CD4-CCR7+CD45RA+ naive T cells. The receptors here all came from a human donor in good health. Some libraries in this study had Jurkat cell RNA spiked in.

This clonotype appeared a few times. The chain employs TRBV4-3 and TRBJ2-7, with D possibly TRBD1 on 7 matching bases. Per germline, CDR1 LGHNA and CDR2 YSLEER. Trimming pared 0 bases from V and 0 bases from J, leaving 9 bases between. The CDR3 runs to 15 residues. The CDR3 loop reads CASSQDQGGSYEQYF. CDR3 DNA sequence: TGCGCCAGCAGCCAAGACCAGGGGGGCTCCTACGAGCAGTACTTC.

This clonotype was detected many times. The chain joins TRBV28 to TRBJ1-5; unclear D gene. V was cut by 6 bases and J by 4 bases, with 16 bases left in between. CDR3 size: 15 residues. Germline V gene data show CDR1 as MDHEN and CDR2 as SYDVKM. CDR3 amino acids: CASSLVGYLNQPQHF. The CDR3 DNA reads TGTGCCAGCAGCCTAGTCGGGTATTTGAATCAGCCCCAGCATTTT.

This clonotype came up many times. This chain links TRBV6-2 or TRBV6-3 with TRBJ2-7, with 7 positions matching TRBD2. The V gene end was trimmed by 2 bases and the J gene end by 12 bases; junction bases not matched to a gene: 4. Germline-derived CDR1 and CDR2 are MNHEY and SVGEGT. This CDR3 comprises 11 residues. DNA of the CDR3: TGTGCCAGCAGTTACAGCGGGGAGTCGTACTTC. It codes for CASSYSGESYF.

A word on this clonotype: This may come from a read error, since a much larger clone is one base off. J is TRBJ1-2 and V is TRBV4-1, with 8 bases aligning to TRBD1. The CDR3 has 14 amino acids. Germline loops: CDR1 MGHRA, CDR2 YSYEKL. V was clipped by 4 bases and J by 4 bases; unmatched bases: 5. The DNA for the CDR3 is TGCGCCAGCAGCCCAGGACAGGGTCCCTATGGCTACACCTTC. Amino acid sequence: CASSPGQGPYGYTF.

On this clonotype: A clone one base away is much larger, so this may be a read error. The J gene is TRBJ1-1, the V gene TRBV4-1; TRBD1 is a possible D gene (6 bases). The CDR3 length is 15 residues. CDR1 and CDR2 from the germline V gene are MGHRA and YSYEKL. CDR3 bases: TGCGCCAGCAGCCAAGTTCGGGGGGCCGATTCTGAAACTTTCTTT. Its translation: CASSQVRGADSETFF.

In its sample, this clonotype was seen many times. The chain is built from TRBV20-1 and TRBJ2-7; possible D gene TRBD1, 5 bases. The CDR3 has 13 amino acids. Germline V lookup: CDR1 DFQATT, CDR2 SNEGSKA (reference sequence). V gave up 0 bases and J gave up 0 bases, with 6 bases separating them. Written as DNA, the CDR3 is TGCAGTGCTAGAGACCAGGGCTCCTACGAGCAGTACTTC. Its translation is CSARDQGSYEQYF.

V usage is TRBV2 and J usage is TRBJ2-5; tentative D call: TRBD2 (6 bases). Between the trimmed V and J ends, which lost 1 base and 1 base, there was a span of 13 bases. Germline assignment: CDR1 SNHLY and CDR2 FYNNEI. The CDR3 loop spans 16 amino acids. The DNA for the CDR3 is TGTGCCAGCAGTGAAGATCTCGGGAGTTTCCAAGAGACCCAGTACTTC. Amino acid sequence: CASSEDLGSFQETQYF.

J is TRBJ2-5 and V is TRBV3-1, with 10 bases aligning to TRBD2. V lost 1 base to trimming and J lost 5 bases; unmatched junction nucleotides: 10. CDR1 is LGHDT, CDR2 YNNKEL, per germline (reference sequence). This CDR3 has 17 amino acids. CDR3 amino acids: CASSQGIVTSGIETQYF. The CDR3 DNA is TGTGCCAGCAGCCAAGGTATCGTTACTAGCGGGATCGAGACCCAGTACTTC.

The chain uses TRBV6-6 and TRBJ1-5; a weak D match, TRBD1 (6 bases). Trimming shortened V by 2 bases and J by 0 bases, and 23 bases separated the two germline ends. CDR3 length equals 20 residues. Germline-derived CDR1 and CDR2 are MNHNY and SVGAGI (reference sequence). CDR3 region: CASSYREGHGPRYSNQPQHF. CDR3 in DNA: TGTGCCAGCAGTTACAGGGAGGGACACGGACCCCGATATAGCAATCAGCCCCAGCATTTT.

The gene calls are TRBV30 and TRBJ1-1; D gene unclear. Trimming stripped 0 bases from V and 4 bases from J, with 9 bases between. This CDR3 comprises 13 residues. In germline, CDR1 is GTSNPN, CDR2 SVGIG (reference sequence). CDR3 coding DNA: TGTGCCTGGAGTGTTGACACGGGCACTGAAGCTTTCTTT. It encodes CAWSVDTGTEAFF.